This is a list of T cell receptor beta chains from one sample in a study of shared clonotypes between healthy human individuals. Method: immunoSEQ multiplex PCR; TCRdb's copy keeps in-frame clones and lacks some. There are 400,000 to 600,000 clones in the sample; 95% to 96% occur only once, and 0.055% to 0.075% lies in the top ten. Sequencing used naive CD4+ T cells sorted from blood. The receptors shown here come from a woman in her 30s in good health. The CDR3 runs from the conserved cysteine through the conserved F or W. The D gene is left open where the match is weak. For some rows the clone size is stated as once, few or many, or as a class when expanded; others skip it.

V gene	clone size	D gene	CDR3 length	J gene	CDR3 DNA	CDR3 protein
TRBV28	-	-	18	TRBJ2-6	TGTGCCAGCAGTTTTACAGGGAGGTTAATCTCTGGGGCCAACGTCCTGACTTTC	CASSFTGRLISGANVLTF
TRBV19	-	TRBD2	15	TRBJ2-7	TGTGCCAGTAGTTCACTAGCGGGAGCACTCTACGAGCAGTACTTC	CASSSLAGALYEQYF
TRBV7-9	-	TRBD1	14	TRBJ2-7	TGTGCCAGCAGACAAGGACAGGGCACCTACGAGCAGTACTTC	CASRQGQGTYEQYF
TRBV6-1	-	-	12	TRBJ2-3	TGTGCCAGCAGTGACTCAACAGATACGCAGTATTTT	CASSDSTDTQYF
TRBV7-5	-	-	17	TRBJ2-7	TGTGTCAGAAGCTTATACCGGCGGACAGGGTTTCTCTACGAGCAGTACTTC	CVRSLYRRTGFLYEQYF
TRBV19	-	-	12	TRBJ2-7	TGTGCCAGTTCGGGACAAGCCTACGAGCAGTACTTC	CASSGQAYEQYF
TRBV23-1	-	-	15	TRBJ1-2	TGCGCCAGCAGTCAGGGGTTGAAGCCCCCCTATGGCTACACCTTC	CASSQGLKPPYGYTF
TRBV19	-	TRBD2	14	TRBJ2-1	TGTGCCAGTAAACGGCGGGAGGGCTCCAATGAGCAGTTCTTC	CASKRREGSNEQFF
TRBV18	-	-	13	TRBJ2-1	TGTGCCAGCTCACCAGCGGGTCTCAATGAGCAGTTCTTC	CASSPAGLNEQFF
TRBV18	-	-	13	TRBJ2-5	TGTGCCAGCTCACCTAGTCAGTCGGGGACCCAGTACTTC	CASSPSQSGTQYF
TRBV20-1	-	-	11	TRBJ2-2	TGCAGTGCTAGCTCCGTCGGGGAGCTGTTTTTT	CSASSVGELFF
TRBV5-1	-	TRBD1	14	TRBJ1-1	TGCGCCAGCGCCGGACGACAGGGAGAAGTTGAAGCTTTCTTT	CASAGRQGEVEAFF
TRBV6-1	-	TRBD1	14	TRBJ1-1	TGTGCCAGCAGTCGGGACAGGGAGAACACTGAAGCTTTCTTT	CASSRDRENTEAFF
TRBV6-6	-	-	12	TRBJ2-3	TGTGCCAGCAGGGGATCCACAGATACGCAGTATTTT	CASRGSTDTQYF
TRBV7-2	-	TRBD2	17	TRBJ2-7	TGTGCCAGCAGCCGACTAGCGGGAGGGCTAGCGAACTACGAGCAGTACTTC	CASSRLAGGLANYEQYF
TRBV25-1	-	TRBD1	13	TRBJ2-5	TGTGCCAGCAGAGGACAGGGCCGAGAGACCCAGTACTTC	CASRGQGRETQYF
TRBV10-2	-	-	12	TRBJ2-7	TGCGCCAGCAGTACAGACTCCTACGAGCAGTACTTC	CASSTDSYEQYF
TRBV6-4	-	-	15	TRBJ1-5	TGTGCCAGCAGACCACACGGGGGTGGCAATCAGCCCCAGCATTTT	CASRPHGGGNQPQHF
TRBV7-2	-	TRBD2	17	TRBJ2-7	TGTGCCAGCAGCCTCACGACTAGCGGGAGCGGTAACTACGAGCAGTACTTC	CASSLTTSGSGNYEQYF
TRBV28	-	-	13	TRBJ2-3	TGTGCCAGCAGCTGGGACGGATCAGATACGCAGTATTTT	CASSWDGSDTQYF
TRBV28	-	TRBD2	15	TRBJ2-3	TGTGCCAGCAGTCCGACTAGCGGGTACACAGATACGCAGTATTTT	CASSPTSGYTDTQYF
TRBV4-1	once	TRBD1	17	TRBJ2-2	TGCGCCAGCAGCCACACGGACAGGGGTATGAACACCGGGGAGCTGTTTTTT	CASSHTDRGMNTGELFF
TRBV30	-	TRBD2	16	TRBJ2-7	TGTGCCTGGACAACTAGCGGGAGGGCCCCGTTATGGGAGCAGTACTTC	CAWTTSGRAPLWEQYF
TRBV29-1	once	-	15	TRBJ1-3	TGCAGCGTTGAAGATCATGGGGGTTATGGAAACACCATATATTTT	CSVEDHGGYGNTIYF
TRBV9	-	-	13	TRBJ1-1	TGTGCCAGCAGTCCCCCATCGGACACTGAAGCTTTCTTT	CASSPPSDTEAFF
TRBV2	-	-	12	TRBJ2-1	TGTGCCAGCAGCGTAAATTTCAATGAGCAGTTCTTC	CASSVNFNEQFF
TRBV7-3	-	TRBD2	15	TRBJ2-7	TGTGCCAGCAGCCTATTAGCGGGAACGCCCTACGAGCAGTACTTC	CASSLLAGTPYEQYF
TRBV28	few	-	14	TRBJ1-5	TGTGCCAGCCTTACAGGGCTTAGGTATCAGCCCCAGCATTTT	CASLTGLRYQPQHF
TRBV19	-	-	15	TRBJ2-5	TGTGCCAGTAGTATGGCGGGCGGAGCACGGGAGACCCAGTACTTC	CASSMAGGARETQYF
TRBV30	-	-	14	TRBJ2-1	TGTGCCTGGATCGCAGACCCTCGCTTGGATGAGCAGTTCTTC	CAWIADPRLDEQFF
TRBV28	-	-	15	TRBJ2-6	TGTGCCAGCAGTTTAGGTACGGCTGGGGCCAACGTCCTGACTTTC	CASSLGTAGANVLTF
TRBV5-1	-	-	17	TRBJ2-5	TGCGCCAGCAGCTTGGTGGGACGGACTACGTACCAAGAGACCCAGTACTTC	CASSLVGRTTYQETQYF
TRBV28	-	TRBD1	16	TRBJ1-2	TGTGCCAGCAGTTTGTTGACCCGGGACAGGGGATCTGGCTACACCTTC	CASSLLTRDRGSGYTF
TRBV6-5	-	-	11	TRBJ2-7	TGTGCCAGCAGAGAAGGCTACGAGCAGTACTTC	CASREGYEQYF
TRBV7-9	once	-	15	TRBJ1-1	TGTGCCAGCAGCAGTACCGGGACCCTTAACACTGAAGCTTTCTTT	CASSSTGTLNTEAFF
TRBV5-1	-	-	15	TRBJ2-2	TGCGCCAGCAGCTGGGACACCTCGAACACCGGGGAGCTGTTTTTT	CASSWDTSNTGELFF